The 2 T cell receptor beta chains given below trace back to one sample, sequenced in a study of blood T cell repertoires in COVID-19. Measured with immunoSEQ multiplex PCR; TCRdb has only the in-frame clones, and not every one. The sample yields around 450,000 clones, roughly 91% seen once. Sequenced material: PBMCs or T cells enriched from blood (not recorded which). The receptors shown here come from a man younger than 35 who had recovered from COVID-19.

The chain recombines TRBV7-9 with TRBJ1-3; perhaps TRBD1 as D (5 bases). This CDR3 is 15 amino acids long. In germline, CDR1 is SEHNR, CDR2 FQNEAQ (reference sequence). The V and J ends lost 1 base and 7 bases respectively, with 14 bases between them. The CDR3 coding sequence is TGTGCCAGCAGCTTAGTGGCAGGGCGCGTGAACACCATATATTTT. It encodes CASSLVAGRVNTIYF.

The chain couples TRBV19 to TRBJ1-6; tentative D call: TRBD1 (5 bases). The CDR3 runs to 13 residues. Trimming stripped 6 bases from V and 7 bases from J, with 10 bases between. CDR1 and CDR2 from the germline V gene are LNHDA and SQIVND (reference sequence). This CDR3 reads CASRWGGNSPLHF. Here the CDR3 DNA reads TGTGCCAGTAGATGGGGCGGCAATTCACCCCTCCACTTT.